This T cell receptor beta chain was retrieved from a study of T cells in localized non-small cell lung cancer. Study outcomes and limitations: Appearing in adjacent lung were a median roughly 59 of the top 100 tumor clones. T cell clonality was highest in uninvolved adjacent lung, above tumor.

Only a few counts were recorded for this clone. The antigen is undetermined. The V end lost 6 bases, the J end lost 2 bases, and 13 bases lay between the germline ends. CDR3 length equals 14 residues. Germline V CDR1 and CDR2: MNHGY, SAAAGT. Clones were read by immunoSEQ multiplex PCR, and TCRdb kept only the in-frame ones, dropping some. The sample yields approximately 2,000 clones, over 15% seen once. This chain connects TRBV6-8 to TRBJ1-1; D gene uncertain. This sequence originates from an older female donor with stage I squamous cell lung carcinoma. The starting material was lung tumor tissue, obtained before any cancer treatment. DNA of the CDR3: TGTGCCAGCAGCCCTTCCGGGAGAAACACTGAAGCTTTCTTT. Its translation: CASSPSGRNTEAFF.